This record looks at one T cell receptor (beta chain) sequence and its context. The trim removed 4 bases at V and 3 bases at J, leaving 11 bases unmatched. This CDR3 comprises 16 residues. The germline V gene encodes CDR1 LGHDT and CDR2 YNNKEL (reference sequence). TCRdb's copy holds only in-frame clones and misses some; the assay was immunoSEQ multiplex PCR. The table lists around 230,000 clones, about 79% of them singletons, with under 2.5% in the top ten. These data belong to a study of blood T cell repertoires in COVID-19. What was sequenced was peripheral blood. V gene TRBV3-1 (or the pseudogene TRBV3-2) combines with J gene TRBJ1-2; 7 nucleotides line up with TRBD1. This clonotype originated in a man in his forties who had recovered from COVID-19. CDR3 nucleotide sequence: TGTGCCAGCAGCCGCGGGACAGCCGCCCAGGACTATGGCTACACCTTC. It specifies CASSRGTAAQDYGYTF.